The next 13 T cell receptor beta chains were all read from a single sample in a study of T cell responses to AZD1222 COVID-19 vaccine (dated by TCRdb to the early 2020s). What the time point label conveys for this sample: about 28 days (+/-7) after the second vaccine dose. The treatment or condition label on this specimen signifies: meningococcal conjugate vaccine given as trial control. The library was produced with the immunoSEQ multiplex PCR assay. TCRdb took over this immuneACCESS table, retaining in-frame rearrangements with V and J assigned. Such tables are incomplete; in checked studies, under half of the missing clones stem from an unresolved V gene, and the remainder is unexplained. This sample is represented by approximately 150,000 clones; approximately 85% of them were singletons. In total, the top ten clones hold roughly 5.4% of the sample. This sample comprised peripheral blood, obtained 28 days after the second dose of the MenACWY control vaccine. The receptor source for this set is an adult who received the MenACWY meningococcal vaccine as a control.

This clone was seen only once. The chain recombines TRBV9 with TRBJ1-3; D call uncertain. This CDR3 spans 14 amino acids. Per germline, CDR1 SGDLS and CDR2 YYNGEE. V lost 1 base and J lost 2, with 7 bases in between. For the CDR3, the DNA is TGTGCCAGCAGCGTACCGGGGACTGGAAACACCATATATTTT. Amino acid sequence: CASSVPGTGNTIYF.

The gene calls are TRBV9 and TRBJ1-4; maybe TRBD1 (6 bases). The CDR3 is made up of 16 amino acids. CDR1 and CDR2 (germline): SGDLS, YYNGEE. Trimming removed 3 bases from V and 8 bases from J, with 20 bases in between. CDR3 residues: CASSAGGGAAGEKLFF. CDR3 sequence (DNA): TGTGCCAGCAGCGCCGGGGGCGGGGCCGCAGGGGAAAAACTGTTTTTT.

The chain carries TRBV4-2 and TRBJ2-7; possible D gene TRBD2, 6 bases. Germline V lookup: CDR1 LGHNA, CDR2 YNFKEQ. The V and J ends lost 0 bases and 1 base respectively, with 13 bases between them. The CDR3 has 16 amino acids. CDR3 nucleotide sequence: TGTGCCAGCAGCCAAGAGGCGGGGAGGAGGTCCTACGAGCAGTACTTC. Protein product: CASSQEAGRRSYEQYF.

Only a few counts were recorded for this clone. The rearrangement uses TRBV15 and TRBJ1-5; D unclear. The V end was cut by 1 base, the J end by 4 bases, with 5 bases between. This CDR3 spans 13 amino acids. Per germline, CDR1 LNHNV and CDR2 YYDKDF (reference sequence). The CDR3 DNA follows: TGTGCCACCAGCAGAGGATGGAATCAGCCCCAGCATTTT. The encoded protein is CATSRGWNQPQHF.

The rearrangement uses TRBV7-9 and TRBJ2-3, with TRBD1 matching 12 bases. V shed 5 bases, J shed 6 bases, and the junction held 9 bases outside the gene matches. Per germline, CDR1 SEHNR and CDR2 FQNEAQ (reference sequence). CDR3 length: 16 amino acids. CDR3 loop: CASSVLPGQGADTQYF. CDR3 coding DNA: TGTGCCAGCAGCGTCCTGCCGGGACAGGGGGCGGATACGCAGTATTTT.

This CDR3 is CASSFTVRGYTF. In nucleotides, the CDR3 is TGTGCCAGCAGTTTTACAGTCCGTGGCTACACCTTC. The chain carries TRBV12-3 or TRBV12-4 and TRBJ1-2; D not resolved. V gave up 3 bases and J gave up 7 bases, with 9 bases separating them. This CDR3 contains 12 residues.

This clone was picked up a small number of times. Other DNA sequences in the same sample also yield this CDR3. This rearrangement joins TRBV7-9 to TRBJ1-2, with 8 bases matching TRBD1. The CDR3 length is 13 residues. CDR1 and CDR2 (germline): SEHNR, FQNEAQ (reference sequence). Trimming cost V 2 bases and J 8 bases; bases outside gene matches: 4. This CDR3 reads CASSLKQGVGYTF. CDR3 bases: TGTGCCAGCAGCTTAAAACAGGGGGTCGGCTACACCTTC. Full variable domain (missing parts from reference TRBV7-9 and TRBJ1-2): DTGVSQNPRHKITKRGQNVTFRCDPISEHNRLYWYRQTLGQGPEFLTYFQNEAQLEKSRLLSDRFSAERPKGSFSTLEIQRTEQGDSAMYLCASSLKQGVGYTFGSGTRLTVV.

This clone was observed once. At one end the junction does not follow the germline gene, possibly because of a read error. This sequence joins TRBV24-1 and TRBJ2-7; D could derive from TRBD1 or TRBD2 (5 bases each). CDR1 KGHDR and CDR2 SFDVKD come from the germline V gene. The CDR3 is made up of 16 amino acids. The CDR3 region is CATSAYSLYEWGLGDF. In nucleotides, the CDR3 is TGTGCCACCAGTGCGTACTCACTCTACGAATGGGGCCTGGGGGACTTC.

V is TRBV19 and J is TRBJ1-2, with TRBD1 matching 9 bases. This CDR3 has 14 residues. The J segment lost 6 bases and the V segment lost 5 bases, leaving 7 bases of the junction unmatched. Germline values: CDR1 LNHDA, CDR2 SQIVND (reference sequence). CDR3 in amino acids: CASSRRTGAHGYTF. In DNA, the CDR3 is TGTGCCAGTAGTCGGAGGACAGGGGCCCATGGCTACACCTTC.

V usage is TRBV6-2 or TRBV6-3 and J usage is TRBJ1-2; the match to TRBD1 covers 7 bases. CDR3 length: 15 residues. CDR1 is MNHEY, CDR2 SVGEGT, per germline. The V segment lost 4 bases and the J segment 2 bases; nucleotides outside the gene matches: 7. The CDR3 sequence: CASSFYRGTNYGYTF. DNA of the CDR3: TGTGCCAGCAGTTTCTACAGGGGAACCAACTATGGCTACACCTTC.

The chain uses TRBV6-4 and TRBJ2-3; 8 nucleotides agree with TRBD1. The germline gives CDR1 MRHNA, CDR2 SNTAGT. The length of the CDR3 is 15 residues. V shed 3 bases and J 4 bases; nucleotides not matched to a gene: 6. CDR3 amino acids: CASSDLPGGADTQYF. As DNA, the CDR3 is TGTGCCAGCAGTGATCTGCCAGGGGGCGCAGATACGCAGTATTTT.

The V call is TRBV6-2 or TRBV6-3, the J call TRBJ1-5; 8 bases fit TRBD1. Trimming cost V 2 bases and J 10 bases; bases outside gene matches: 4. Germline-derived CDR1 and CDR2 are MNHEY and SVGEGT. This CDR3 is 13 amino acids long. The DNA of the CDR3 is TGTGCCAGCAGTTACAGGACAGGGACCCCCCAGCATTTT. Its translation is CASSYRTGTPQHF.

V and J are TRBV5-5 and TRBJ1-2, with 7 bases aligning to TRBD1. The length of the CDR3 is 17 residues. Looked up from germline, CDR1 is SGHKS and CDR2 is YYEKEE (reference sequence). The trim removed 1 base at V and 3 bases at J, leaving 12 bases unmatched. CDR3 sequence reads: CASSLSLAGGFDYGYTF. In nucleotides, the CDR3 is TGTGCCAGCAGCTTGTCTCTGGCAGGGGGGTTTGACTATGGCTACACCTTC.